A single sample is the source of the 30 T cell receptor beta chains below, sequenced in a study of blood T cell repertoires in COVID-19. Only in-frame clones appear in the TCRdb table, and some are missing; sequencing was by immunoSEQ multiplex PCR. The sample has a few hundred thousand clones; more than 75% are singletons. The specimen sequenced was peripheral blood. The receptor source for this set is a man in his sixties with acute or convalescent COVID-19.

As for this clone: Different DNA sequences within this sample yield the same CDR3. This rearrangement joins TRBV18 to TRBJ1-2, with TRBD1 as a possible D gene (6 bases). The CDR3 has 13 amino acids. Looked up from germline, CDR1 is KGHSH and CDR2 is LQKENI. V lost 3 bases and J lost 2, with 7 bases in between. CDR3 in DNA: TGTGCCAGCTCACCGGGGGCCAACTATGGCTACACCTTC. Protein: CASSPGANYGYTF. The variable domain in full, with the rest retrieved from reference TRBV18 and TRBJ1-2, is NAGVMQNPRHLVRRRGQEARLRCSPMKGHSHVYWYRQLPEEGLKFMVYLQKENIIDESGMPKERFSAEFPKEGPSILRIQQVVRGDSAAYFCASSPGANYGYTFGSGTRLTVV.

V and J are TRBV5-4 and TRBJ2-7, with D tentatively TRBD2 (6 bases). Germline assignment: CDR1 SGHNT and CDR2 YYREEE (reference sequence). The CDR3 consists of 14 residues. V lost 2 bases to trimming and J lost 5 bases, with 14 bases between them. CDR3 sequence: CASSLSGQGNEQYF. Written as DNA, the CDR3 is TGTGCCAGCAGCTTAAGCGGGCAAGGGAACGAGCAGTACTTC. Supplemented by reference TRBV5-4 and TRBJ2-7, the full variable domain reads ETGVTQSPTHLIKTRGQQVTLRCSSQSGHNTVSWYQQALGQGPQFIFQYYREEENGRGNFPPRFSGLQFPNYSSELNVNALELDDSALYLCASSLSGQGNEQYFGPGTRLTVT.

V is TRBV2 and J is TRBJ2-7; 7 bases fit TRBD2. The V gene end was trimmed by 8 bases and the J gene end by 2 bases; junction bases not matched to a gene: 3. The CDR3 consists of 12 residues. CDR1 SNHLY and CDR2 FYNNEI come from the germline V gene. This CDR3 is CASGTNAYEQYF. The CDR3 nucleotides are TGTGCCAGCGGGACTAACGCCTACGAGCAGTACTTC.

The rearrangement joins TRBV4-2 to TRBJ1-4; 11 bases agree with TRBD1. This CDR3 spans 17 amino acids. J gave up 10 bases and V 0 bases, and 10 bases lay outside the gene matches. CDR1 is LGHNA, CDR2 YNFKEQ, per germline. CDR3 nucleotides: TGTGCCAGCAGCCAAGACCAGGGGACAGGGGGGGCAGGAAAACTGTTTTTT. Translated, it gives CASSQDQGTGGAGKLFF.

The chain links TRBV5-1 to TRBJ2-7; possibly TRBD2 for D (6 bases). Trimming cost V 0 bases and J 7 bases, with 14 bases left between them. CDR1 is SGHRS, CDR2 YFSETQ, per germline. This CDR3 is 14 amino acids long. CDR3 DNA: TGCGCCAGCAGCTTGGCCGGGACTTCGGGGGAGCAGTACTTC. Protein product: CASSLAGTSGEQYF.

J is TRBJ1-4 and V is TRBV2; 7 nucleotides match TRBD1. The CDR3 is made up of 16 amino acids. Losses at the gene ends were 4 bases for V and 5 bases for J; bases not matched to a gene: 10. From germline, CDR1 is SNHLY and CDR2 FYNNEI. CDR3: CASSVRPTGTNEKLFF. CDR3 sequence (DNA): TGTGCCAGCAGTGTAAGGCCGACAGGGACAAATGAAAAACTGTTTTTT.

The V and J genes are TRBV5-1 and TRBJ2-1; no clear D. With 1 base removed from V and 4 bases from J, the gap between germline ends came to 6 bases. The CDR3 loop spans 13 amino acids. Germline assignment: CDR1 SGHRS and CDR2 YFSETQ. The CDR3 DNA follows: TGCGCCAGCAGCTTGAGCGCTTACAATGAGCAGTTCTTC. Residues: CASSLSAYNEQFF.

The chain uses TRBV7-2 and TRBJ2-5, with 15 positions matching TRBD2. With 5 bases clipped from V and 5 bases from J, the junction kept 9 bases outside the gene matches. CDR1 is SGHTA, CDR2 FQGNSA, per germline. The CDR3 is 17 residues long. CDR3 region: CASSPGLAGGRGETQYF. The CDR3 region has the DNA TGTGCCAGCAGCCCCGGACTAGCGGGGGGGCGGGGGGAGACCCAGTACTTC.

The chain has TRBV28 and TRBJ2-3, with TRBD2 identical over 9 bases. V lost 4 bases and J lost 0; bases outside the gene matches: 8. CDR1 and CDR2 from the germline V gene are MDHEN and SYDVKM. The CDR3 length is 17 residues. Written as DNA, the CDR3 is TGTGCCAGCAGTTCCCCCGGGACTAGCACGAGCACAGATACGCAGTATTTT. Protein sequence: CASSSPGTSTSTDTQYF.

The chain is built from TRBV30 and TRBJ2-2; possibly TRBD2 for D (7 bases). The V gene's germline CDR1 is GTSNPN and CDR2 SVGIG (reference sequence). The ends were cut back, 3 bases at V and 4 bases at J, with 15 bases in the middle. The CDR3 consists of 15 residues. This chain's CDR3 is CAWSVGGPSTGELFF. The CDR3 DNA reads as TGTGCCTGGAGCGTGGGGGGGCCAAGCACCGGGGAGCTGTTTTTT.

The chain carries TRBV14 and TRBJ2-1; 9 nucleotides align to TRBD2. V lost 1 base and J lost 2; bases outside the gene matches: 0. Germline CDR1 and CDR2: SGHDN and FVKESK. The CDR3 extends over 15 amino acids. The CDR3 loop is CASSQGGGAYNEQFF. In DNA form, the CDR3 reads TGTGCCAGCAGCCAAGGCGGGGGGGCCTACAATGAGCAGTTCTTC.

The rearrangement joins TRBV7-2 to TRBJ1-6; the match to TRBD1 covers 9 bases. V gave up 3 bases and J gave up 11 bases; unmatched junction bases: 5. CDR3 length equals 14 residues. The germline V gene encodes CDR1 SGHTA and CDR2 FQGNSA. The CDR3 coding sequence is TGTGCCAGCAGCTTGGACGACAGGGGGACACCCCTCCACTTT. This gives the protein CASSLDDRGTPLHF.

The rearrangement links TRBV27 to TRBJ2-1, with 9 bases that match TRBD1. The junction had 8 bases not matched to a gene; V was cut back by 5 bases and J by 6 bases. This CDR3 spans 15 amino acids. Germline CDR1 MNHEY, CDR2 SMNVEV (reference sequence). The CDR3 DNA sequence: TGTGCCAGCAGTCTCCGGGACAGGGCGTTCAATGAGCAGTTCTTC. It codes for CASSLRDRAFNEQFF.

J is TRBJ1-1 and V is TRBV7-8; TRBD1 aligns across 9 bases. Germline V lookup: CDR1 SGHVS, CDR2 FQNEAQ. The CDR3 is 17 amino acids. J lost 0 bases, V lost 3 bases, and 8 bases had no gene match. In nucleotides, the CDR3 is TGTGCCAGCAGCTTCACAGGGACAGGGATTATGAACACTGAAGCTTTCTTT. It codes for CASSFTGTGIMNTEAFF.

The chain carries TRBV4-2 and TRBJ2-2, with D possibly matching TRBD2 (5 bases). The V gene lost 1 base and the J gene lost 4 bases, with 13 bases spanning the gap. Germline loops: CDR1 LGHNA, CDR2 YNFKEQ. This CDR3 contains 16 residues. The CDR3 region has the DNA TGTGCCAGCAGCCAAGGGCGAGCGCGGGTCACCGGGGAGCTGTTTTTT. Its translation is CASSQGRARVTGELFF.

The chain links TRBV10-3 to TRBJ1-5, with D hard to call. Germline V gene sequence: CDR1 ENHRY, CDR2 SYGVKD. Trimming removed 3 bases from V and 11 bases from J, with 20 bases in between. The CDR3 contains 15 residues. Written as DNA, the CDR3 is TGTGCCATCAGTGATCCGGGAACGGGGATCTGGGCCCAGCATTTT. Protein product: CAISDPGTGIWAQHF.

The V and J genes are TRBV5-1 and TRBJ1-2; D unclear. This CDR3 is 14 amino acids long. CDR1 is SGHRS, CDR2 YFSETQ, per germline. V was cut by 5 bases and J by 0 bases, with 11 bases left in between. Written as DNA, the CDR3 is TGCGCCAGCAGAACGGGAGCGGCTAACTATGGCTACACCTTC. This gives the protein CASRTGAANYGYTF. Full variable domain (missing parts from reference TRBV5-1 and TRBJ1-2): KAGVTQTPRYLIKTRGQQVTLSCSPISGHRSVSWYQQTPGQGLQFLFEYFSETQRNKGNFPGRFSGRQFSNSRSEMNVSTLELGDSALYLCASRTGAANYGYTFGSGTRLTVV.

The DNA for the CDR3 is TGTGCCAGCAGCCAAGAGGTCCTAGCGACCTACAATGAGCAGTTCTTC. Protein product: CASSQEVLATYNEQFF. The chain has TRBV3-1 (or the pseudogene TRBV3-2) and TRBJ2-1, with D perhaps TRBD2 (6 bases). The length of the CDR3 is 16 residues. V lost 0 bases and J lost 2, with 11 bases in between. Looked up from germline, CDR1 is LGHDT and CDR2 is YNNKEL (reference sequence).

The DNA of the CDR3 is TGTGCCAGTACACCGGGGTTAGCGGGGGACCTCTCTCGCGAGCAGTACTTC. This codes for CASTPGLAGDLSREQYF. This rearrangement joins TRBV27 to TRBJ2-7, with TRBD2 matching over 9 bases. Germline V gene lookup returns CDR1 MNHEY and CDR2 SMNVEV (reference sequence). CDR3 length equals 17 residues. V was pared by 9 bases and J by 6 bases, with 21 bases of the junction left unmatched.

A few counts support this clone. The gene calls are TRBV6-1 and TRBJ1-6; TRBD1 aligns across 8 bases. The CDR3 runs to 17 residues. Germline V gene lookup returns CDR1 MNHNS and CDR2 SASEGT. Trimming at V came to 4 bases and at J to 0 bases, leaving 5 bases not matched to a gene. The CDR3 protein is CASSVRTGSSYNSPLHF. The CDR3 region has the DNA TGTGCCAGCAGTGTCCGGACAGGGTCCTCCTATAATTCACCCCTCCACTTT.

The V call is TRBV4-2, the J call TRBJ1-4; 11 bases fit TRBD1. The V gene's germline CDR1 is LGHNA and CDR2 YNFKEQ. V was clipped by 4 bases and J by 4 bases; unmatched bases: 8. This CDR3 has 17 amino acids. The CDR3 DNA follows: TGTGCCAGCAGCCCGGACAGGGGGCGCAGTAATAATGAAAAACTGTTTTTT. It specifies CASSPDRGRSNNEKLFF.

This clone was detected once. This chain uses TRBV13 with TRBJ1-6, with TRBD1 identical over 8 bases. The CDR3 runs to 15 residues. Per the germline V gene, CDR1 is PRHDT and CDR2 is FYEKMQ (reference sequence). V lost 3 bases to trimming and J lost 9 bases; unmatched junction nucleotides: 7. The CDR3 loop is CASSFNRGGISPLHF. In DNA, the CDR3 is TGTGCCAGCAGCTTCAACAGGGGGGGGATTTCACCCCTCCACTTT.

The chain joins TRBV5-1 to TRBJ1-1; maybe TRBD1 (6 bases). V was clipped by 0 bases and J by 0 bases, with 12 bases between them. This CDR3 has 16 amino acids. Per the germline V gene, CDR1 is SGHRS and CDR2 is YFSETQ. The CDR3 loop reads CASSLGQGPMNTEAFF. The CDR3 DNA sequence: TGCGCCAGCAGCTTGGGCCAGGGGCCAATGAACACTGAAGCTTTCTTT.

The chain uses TRBV15 and TRBJ2-7; 9 nucleotides line up with TRBD2. This CDR3 is built from 17 residues. Per germline, CDR1 LNHNV and CDR2 YYDKDF (reference sequence). The ends lost 0 bases at V and 0 bases at J; junction bases unmatched: 6. This chain's CDR3 is CATSRDQSGGRSYEQYF. CDR3 DNA sequence: TGTGCCACCAGCAGAGATCAGAGCGGGGGGCGCTCCTACGAGCAGTACTTC.

V is TRBV4-1 and J is TRBJ1-2, with 11 bases lining up with TRBD1. This CDR3 comprises 14 residues. V lost 1 base to trimming and J lost 6 bases; unmatched junction nucleotides: 1. In germline, CDR1 is MGHRA, CDR2 YSYEKL. CDR3 nucleotide sequence: TGCGCCAGCAGCCAAGTGGGACAGGGGGATGGCTACACCTTC. Its protein product is CASSQVGQGDGYTF.

The chain has TRBV6-5 and TRBJ1-2, with a weak D call TRBD1 (5 bases). V shed 10 bases and J shed 7 bases, with 13 bases lying between them. This CDR3 has 11 residues. CDR1 and CDR2 from the germline V gene are MNHEY and SVGAGI. CDR3 DNA sequence: TGTGCCAAGCAGGGAATCGGTGGCTACACCTTC. Its protein product is CAKQGIGGYTF.

The rearrangement joins TRBV7-3 to TRBJ2-3; D is unresolved. Trimming shortened V by 2 bases and J by 0 bases, and 3 bases separated the two germline ends. The CDR3 consists of 13 residues. Per germline, CDR1 SGHTA and CDR2 FQGTGA. The CDR3 here is CASSLLSTDTQYF. DNA for the CDR3: TGTGCCAGCAGCTTACTTAGCACAGATACGCAGTATTTT.

This chain links TRBV6-2 or TRBV6-3 with TRBJ2-1, with TRBD2 identical over 10 bases. The CDR3 runs 17 residues. J was trimmed by 5 bases and V by 2 bases; bases with no gene match: 9. The germline V gene encodes CDR1 MNHEY and CDR2 SVGEGT. The CDR3 reads CASSYPGLAGDNNEQFF. The CDR3 DNA reads TGTGCCAGCAGTTACCCCGGGCTAGCGGGGGATAACAATGAGCAGTTCTTC.

This rearrangement joins TRBV29-1 to TRBJ2-7; no clear D gene. The CDR3 contains 13 residues. Trimming pared 2 bases from V and 1 base from J, leaving 9 bases between. The germline CDR1 and CDR2 sequences are SQVTM and ANQGSEA. CDR3 in DNA: TGCAGCGTTGAATCCGCCAGGTCCTACGAGCAGTACTTC. This translates into CSVESARSYEQYF.

V is TRBV7-9 and J is TRBJ1-4; 8 nucleotides line up with TRBD1. The J segment lost 6 bases and the V segment lost 5 bases, leaving 11 bases of the junction unmatched. In germline, CDR1 is SEHNR, CDR2 FQNEAQ (reference sequence). The CDR3 is made up of 16 amino acids. The CDR3 sequence is CASSPAGTGGYEKLFF. CDR3 DNA sequence: TGTGCCAGCAGCCCAGCCGGGACAGGCGGTTATGAAAAACTGTTTTTT.